What follows are 32 T cell receptor beta chains derived from one specimen sequenced in a study of blood T cells in healthy people across ages. The authors ran a second PCR of roughly 6 to 12 cycles using a sample-barcoded 5' primer and a J-beta primer mix. One entry per CDR3 protein, called by TCRdb with MiXCR from the 5' RACE reads. The sample lists about 600,000 distinct CDR3 sequences, 47% occurring once. Material: blood. The receptor source for this set is a man older than 75 in good health.

This clonotype is a singleton in its sample. V is TRBV27 and J is TRBJ1-2; D gene unclear. Germline lookup yields CDR1 MNHEY and CDR2 SMNVEV (reference sequence). V lost 10 bases, J lost 7 bases, and 13 bases lay in between. The CDR3 loop spans 11 amino acids. The CDR3 here is CATLVVGGYTF. The CDR3, as DNA: TGTGCCACCCTGGTGGTCGGTGGCTACACCTTC.

Details on this clonotype: A much larger clone sits a single nucleotide away, making a read error possible. CDR3 in DNA: TGTGCCGGCAGTACACAGGTTCCTTACGAGCAGTACTTC. It codes for CAGSTQVPYEQYF. The chain employs TRBV6-6 and TRBJ2-4, with a tentative D call TRBD1 (5 bases). The end of the DNA fits TRBJ2-7 better, so the J call may be wrong. Per the germline V gene, CDR1 is MNHNY and CDR2 is SVGAGI (reference sequence). The CDR3 has 13 amino acids.

This chain links TRBV9 with TRBJ2-7; unclear D gene. CDR3 size: 14 residues. Per germline, CDR1 SGDLS and CDR2 YYNGEE. The V gene lost 4 bases and the J gene lost 6 bases, with 17 bases spanning the gap. The CDR3 sequence: CASSPERSTSEQYF. CDR3 DNA: TGTGCCAGCAGCCCGGAGAGAAGCACGAGCGAGCAGTACTTC.

The chain uses TRBV7-2 and TRBJ1-5; a weak D match, TRBD1 (6 bases). This CDR3 has 15 residues. Germline assignment: CDR1 SGHTA and CDR2 FQGNSA. V shed 2 bases and J shed 2 bases, with 10 bases lying between them. The CDR3 spells CASSLLQGGNQPQHF. The CDR3 nucleotides are TGTGCCAGCAGCTTATTACAGGGAGGCAATCAGCCCCAGCATTTT.

For this clonotype: The junction departs from germline at one end; a sequencing error may be responsible. The gene calls are TRBV12-3 or TRBV12-4 and TRBJ1-2; D is unclear. The CDR3 covers 14 residues. Written as DNA, the CDR3 is TGTGCCGGCAGTTTAGTGGGGTCTGCGTATGGCTACACCTTC. Amino acid sequence: CAGSLVGSAYGYTF.

The sample holds a few counts of this clonotype. The V call is TRBV29-1, the J call TRBJ2-1; 7 nucleotides agree with TRBD1. Germline V lookup: CDR1 SQVTM, CDR2 ANQGSEA. CDR3 length: 14 residues. CDR3 in amino acids: CRLSAGTAYNEQFF. CDR3 bases: TGCAGACTCAGTGCCGGGACAGCCTACAATGAGCAGTTCTTC.

This clonotype was counted ten times or more. This chain links TRBV6-5 with TRBJ2-7; D is perhaps TRBD1 (6 bases). The V end lost 0 bases, the J end lost 3 bases, and 9 bases lay between the germline ends. Germline V lookup: CDR1 MNHEY, CDR2 SVGAGI. CDR3 size: 14 residues. This CDR3 is CASSYSGTHYEQYF. The CDR3 DNA follows: TGTGCCAGCAGTTACTCTGGGACACACTACGAGCAGTACTTC.

Remarks on this clonotype: Possible read error: a much larger clone is one base away. V gene TRBV10-3 combines with J gene TRBJ2-5; 9 nucleotides line up with TRBD2. This CDR3 has 13 residues. The germline CDR1 and CDR2 sequences are ENHRY and SYGVKD. J gave up 11 bases and V 11 bases, and 15 bases lay outside the gene matches. DNA for the CDR3: TGTGCCGCGGGACTAGCTTCCCCTAATGAGCAGTACTTC. This encodes CAAGLASPNEQYF.

This clonotype was detected a few times. V usage is TRBV7-2 and J usage is TRBJ1-2; D unresolved. The ends were cut back, 8 bases at V and 5 bases at J, with 12 bases in the middle. CDR1 SGHTA and CDR2 FQGNSA come from the germline V gene. The CDR3 spans 12 residues. The CDR3 DNA sequence: TGTGCCAGCTCAATCTCCGGATATGGCTACACCTTC. Translating it yields CASSISGYGYTF.

The chain carries TRBV25-1 and TRBJ2-7, with 10 positions matching TRBD1. J gave up 6 bases and V 3 bases, and 5 bases lay outside the gene matches. The CDR3 length is 14 residues. Germline loops: CDR1 MGHDK, CDR2 SYGVNS. CDR3 residues: CASSEDRGMSEQYF. CDR3 bases: TGTGCCAGCAGTGAGGACAGGGGGATGAGCGAGCAGTACTTC.

V and J are TRBV20-1 and TRBJ1-4; D possibly corresponds to TRBD1 (6 bases). The CDR3 length is 16 residues. CDR1 and CDR2 (germline): DFQATT, SNEGSKA (reference sequence). Trimming took 1 base from V and 7 from J, leaving 19 bases between them. Here the CDR3 DNA reads TGCAGTGCTAGAGGCAGTCAGGGGTTTTTTTCTGAAAAACTGTTTTTT. It is translated as CSARGSQGFFSEKLFF.

In this sample, this clonotype turned up a few times. The chain combines TRBV5-1 with TRBJ2-1; 8 bases match TRBD2. There are 16 residues in the CDR3. Germline V lookup: CDR1 SGHRS, CDR2 YFSETQ. V lost 4 bases, J lost 4 bases, and 10 bases stayed unmatched. DNA for the CDR3: TGCGCCAGCAGCGACCCCACTAGCGGAGCTTACAATGAGCAGTTCTTC. Protein: CASSDPTSGAYNEQFF.

This clonotype was found once. V is TRBV7-9 and J is TRBJ1-2, with unresolved D. There are 14 residues in the CDR3. V lost 1 base, J lost 7 bases, and 13 bases lay in between. CDR1 is SEHNR and CDR2 is FQNEAQ in the germline V gene (reference sequence). The CDR3 is CASSLGRPTRGYTF. The CDR3 DNA follows: TGTGCCAGCAGCTTAGGTCGACCGACGCGTGGCTACACCTTC.

This clonotype was counted between two and nine times. The rearrangement uses TRBV7-2 and TRBJ2-1; 13 nucleotides align to TRBD2. In germline, CDR1 is SGHTA, CDR2 FQGNSA. With V trimmed by 2 bases and J by 10 bases, 5 bases remained unmatched. The CDR3 spans 15 residues. The chain's CDR3 is CASSLSGLAGAEQFF. As DNA, the CDR3 is TGTGCCAGCAGCTTATCTGGACTAGCGGGAGCAGAGCAGTTCTTC.

The genes are TRBV20-1 and TRBJ2-2; 8 bases fit TRBD2. Trimming at V came to 0 bases and at J to 2 bases, leaving 5 bases not matched to a gene. The CDR3 has 16 amino acids. The V gene's germline CDR1 is DFQATT and CDR2 SNEGSKA (reference sequence). CDR3 loop: CSARDSLAGNTGELFF. The CDR3 region has the DNA TGCAGTGCTAGAGATTCATTAGCGGGAAACACCGGGGAGCTGTTTTTT.

This clonotype was recorded many times. V usage is TRBV7-9 and J usage is TRBJ2-3; D unresolved. V was trimmed by 5 bases and J by 3 bases, leaving 15 bases between them. The CDR3 runs to 15 residues. Germline values: CDR1 SEHNR, CDR2 FQNEAQ (reference sequence). CDR3: CASSPHSVRTDTQYF. The CDR3, as DNA: TGTGCCAGCAGCCCTCACAGCGTCCGTACAGATACGCAGTATTTT.

The chain recombines TRBV9 with TRBJ1-5; D not resolved. Trimming cost V 4 bases and J 1 base, with 12 bases left between them. The CDR3 loop spans 15 amino acids. From germline, CDR1 is SGDLS and CDR2 YYNGEE. The DNA of the CDR3 is TGTGCCAGCAGCTCGCATGGGTCGAGCAATCAGCCCCAGCATTTT. It encodes CASSSHGSSNQPQHF.

The chain employs TRBV20-1 and TRBJ1-2; D gene uncertain. The V gene lost 6 bases and the J gene lost 8 bases, with 16 bases spanning the gap. The CDR3 is made up of 12 amino acids. Germline V CDR1 and CDR2: DFQATT, SNEGSKA (reference sequence). In DNA, the CDR3 is TGCAGTGCCGATACCATAAACGAGGGCTACACCTTC. Its protein is CSADTINEGYTF.

The sample holds one count of this clonotype. The CDR3 nucleotides are TGTGCCAGCAGCGCGGCCGGGATCGGGGAGCTGTTTTTT. It yields the protein CASSAAGIGELFF. The chain links TRBV7-2 to TRBJ2-2, with a tentative D call TRBD2 (5 bases). V was cut by 5 bases and J by 7 bases, with 11 bases left in between. Germline values: CDR1 SGHTA, CDR2 FQGNSA. The CDR3 spans 13 residues. Together with reference TRBV7-2 and TRBJ2-2, the CDR3 gives the full variable domain: GAGVSQSPSNKVTEKGKDVELRCDPISGHTALYWYRQSLGQGLEFLIYFQGNSAPDKSGLPSDRFSAERTGGSVSTLTIQRTQQEDSAVYLCASSAAGIGELFFGEGSRLTVL.

The genes are TRBV12-3 or TRBV12-4 and TRBJ1-5; D possibly corresponds to TRBD1 (6 bases). V lost 2 bases and J 3 bases, leaving 14 bases between the germline ends. The CDR3 has 16 residues. CDR3 amino acids: CASSLLTGFVNQPQHF. CDR3 DNA sequence: TGTGCCAGCAGTTTACTCACAGGGTTCGTCAATCAGCCCCAGCATTTT.

This clonotype was seen more than once but under ten times. The J gene is TRBJ2-7, the V gene TRBV10-2; 9 bases align to TRBD1. CDR3 size: 13 residues. Germline values: CDR1 WSHSY, CDR2 SAAADI. The V and J ends lost 6 bases and 4 bases, in that order; junction bases with no gene match: 4. As DNA, the CDR3 is TGCGCCAGCAGGGACAGGGGATCATACGAGCAGTACTTC. Residues: CASRDRGSYEQYF.

The sample holds many counts of this clonotype. The V call is TRBV20-1, the J call TRBJ2-3; 7 bases are shared with TRBD2. The CDR3 covers 15 residues. Germline V gene lookup returns CDR1 DFQATT and CDR2 SNEGSKA (reference sequence). J was trimmed by 0 bases and V by 1 base; bases with no gene match: 4. CDR3 sequence (DNA): TGCAGTGCTAGAGGCGGGAGTCTCAGCACAGATACGCAGTATTTT. The encoded protein is CSARGGSLSTDTQYF.

A single count supports this clonotype. Being one base from a much bigger clone, this may be a read error. V is TRBV29-1 and J is TRBJ2-1, with 10 bases aligning to TRBD1. V was clipped by 7 bases and J by 7 bases; unmatched bases: 4. Looked up from germline, CDR1 is SQVTM and CDR2 is ANQGSEA. The CDR3 has 12 amino acids. The CDR3 DNA reads as TGCAGCGGGGGGACAGGGGAGAATGAGCAGTTCTTC. Its translation: CSGGTGENEQFF.

The genes are TRBV5-1 and TRBJ2-2; tentative D call: TRBD1 (6 bases). Deletions cut 2 bases from V and 4 bases from J, with 12 bases between. CDR1 and CDR2 from the germline V gene are SGHRS and YFSETQ. CDR3 length equals 15 residues. This chain's CDR3 is CASSLDQGITGELFF. The CDR3 coding sequence is TGCGCCAGCAGCTTAGACCAGGGGATCACCGGGGAGCTGTTTTTT.

This chain connects TRBV7-2 to TRBJ2-1; D gene unclear. The CDR3 is 14 residues long. The germline CDR1 and CDR2 sequences are SGHTA and FQGNSA. V was cut by 4 bases and J by 4 bases, with 11 bases left in between. The CDR3 spells CASSYGRIYNEQFF. The DNA of the CDR3 is TGTGCCAGCAGCTATGGAAGGATATACAATGAGCAGTTCTTC.

The gene calls are TRBV7-9 and TRBJ2-5; TRBD2 agrees at 10 bases. The CDR3 loop spans 15 amino acids. CDR1 is SEHNR and CDR2 is FQNEAQ in the germline V gene (reference sequence). The trim removed 3 bases at V and 3 bases at J, leaving 4 bases unmatched. The chain's CDR3 is CASSFSGLAKETQYF. Written as DNA, the CDR3 is TGTGCCAGCAGCTTCTCGGGACTAGCGAAAGAGACCCAGTACTTC.

This clonotype was counted once. This chain uses TRBV4-2 with TRBJ2-4; D is perhaps TRBD2 (6 bases). The germline V and J ends were trimmed by 3 bases and 0 bases, with 6 bases remaining between them. CDR1 LGHNA and CDR2 YNFKEQ come from the germline V gene. CDR3 length equals 14 residues. CDR3 sequence reads: CASSHSGAKNIQYF. For the CDR3, the DNA is TGTGCCAGCAGCCATAGCGGAGCCAAAAACATTCAGTACTTC.

This clonotype came up many times. The gene calls are TRBV6-5 and TRBJ2-1; 10 nucleotides agree with TRBD1. CDR1 is MNHEY and CDR2 is SVGAGI in the germline V gene. V lost 6 bases, J lost 5 bases, and 7 bases stayed unmatched. CDR3 length: 15 amino acids. CDR3 sequence (DNA): TGTGCCAGCAGGCCCCGGGACAGGGGCCACAATGAGCAGTTCTTC. This gives the protein CASRPRDRGHNEQFF.

The chain joins TRBV7-3 to TRBJ2-3; 8 nucleotides line up with TRBD2. CDR1 is SGHTA, CDR2 FQGTGA, per germline. The V gene end was trimmed by 0 bases and the J gene end by 2 bases; junction bases not matched to a gene: 1. There are 15 residues in the CDR3. The chain's CDR3 is CASSLTLADTDTQYF. CDR3 nucleotides: TGTGCCAGCAGCTTAACACTAGCGGACACAGATACGCAGTATTTT.

This clonotype has a count of ten or more. This rearrangement joins TRBV6-5 to TRBJ2-5; D is unclear. V was pared by 0 bases and J by 1 base, with 9 bases between. The CDR3 extends over 15 amino acids. Germline V gene sequence: CDR1 MNHEY, CDR2 SVGAGI. The CDR3 region has the DNA TGTGCCAGCAGTTACTCGGTTGGGATCCAAGAGACCCAGTACTTC. Translating gives CASSYSVGIQETQYF.

The V and J genes are TRBV6-2 or TRBV6-3 and TRBJ2-3, with D perhaps matching TRBD1 (5 bases). Trimming cost V 5 bases and J 5 bases, with 14 bases left between them. This CDR3 region has 14 residues. Germline CDR1 reads MNHEY; CDR2 reads SVGEGT. This CDR3 is CASSVTWGRDTQYF. In DNA form, the CDR3 reads TGTGCCAGCAGTGTCACGTGGGGCAGAGATACGCAGTATTTT.

Points on this clonotype: One end of the junction varies from germline; a read error may be responsible. The CDR3 nucleotides read TGTGCCAGCAGCACTTCCCAGGGGAACGCCGGGGAGCTGTTTTTT. Its translation: CASSTSQGNAGELFF. The rearrangement joins TRBV28 to TRBJ2-2; D perhaps matches TRBD1 (6 bases). Germline loops: CDR1 MDHEN, CDR2 SYDVKM. This CDR3 is built from 15 residues.